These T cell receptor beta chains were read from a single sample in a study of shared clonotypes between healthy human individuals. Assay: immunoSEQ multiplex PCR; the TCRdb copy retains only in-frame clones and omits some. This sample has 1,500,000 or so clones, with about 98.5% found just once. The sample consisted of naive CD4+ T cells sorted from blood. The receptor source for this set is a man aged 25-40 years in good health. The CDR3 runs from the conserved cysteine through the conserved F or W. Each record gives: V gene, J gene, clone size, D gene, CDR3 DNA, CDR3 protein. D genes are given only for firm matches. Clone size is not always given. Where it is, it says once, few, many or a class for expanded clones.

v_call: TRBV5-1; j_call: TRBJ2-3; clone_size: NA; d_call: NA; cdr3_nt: TGCGCCAGCAGCAGCAGGGGCGCAGATACGCAGTATTTT; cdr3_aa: CASSSRGADTQYF
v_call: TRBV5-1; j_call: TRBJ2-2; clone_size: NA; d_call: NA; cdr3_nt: TGCGCCAGCAGCTTGTTAGCGGTAAACACCGGGGAGCTGTTTTTT; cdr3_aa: CASSLLAVNTGELFF
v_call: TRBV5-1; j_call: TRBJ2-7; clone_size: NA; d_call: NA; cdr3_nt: TGCGCCAGCAGCTTGGCGGGAAACGGCTACGAGCAGTACTTC; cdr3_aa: CASSLAGNGYEQYF
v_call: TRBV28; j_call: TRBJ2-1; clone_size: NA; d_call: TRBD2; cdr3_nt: TGCTCTACTAGCGGGACTTACAATGAGCAGTTCTTC; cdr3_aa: CSTSGTYNEQFF
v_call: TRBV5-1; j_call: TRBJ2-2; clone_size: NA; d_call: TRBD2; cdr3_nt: TGCGCCAGCAGCCGTCCTAGCGGATACAACACCGGGGAGCTGTTTTTT; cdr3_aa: CASSRPSGYNTGELFF
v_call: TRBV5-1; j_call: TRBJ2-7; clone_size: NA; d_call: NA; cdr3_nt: TGCGCCAGCAGCTTGGAATTTAATCCGGGGGACGAGCAGTACTTC; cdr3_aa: CASSLEFNPGDEQYF
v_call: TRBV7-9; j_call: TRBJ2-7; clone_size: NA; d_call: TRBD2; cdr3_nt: TGTGCCAGCAGCCCGGGGACTAGCGGGAGGGCCGACGAGCAGTACTTC; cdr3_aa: CASSPGTSGRADEQYF
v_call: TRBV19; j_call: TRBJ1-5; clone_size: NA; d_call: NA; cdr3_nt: TGTGCCACTAGTAAGGGCAGGGGCCAGGATCAGCCCCAGCATTTT; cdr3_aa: CATSKGRGQDQPQHF
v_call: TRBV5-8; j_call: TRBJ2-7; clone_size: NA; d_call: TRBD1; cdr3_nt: TGTGCCAGCAGCAGGGGACAGGGGATCTCCTACGAGCAGTACTTC; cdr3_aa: CASSRGQGISYEQYF
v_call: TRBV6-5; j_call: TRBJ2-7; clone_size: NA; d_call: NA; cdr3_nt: TGTGCCAGCAGTTACGCAACCGACAGCTACGAGCAGTACTTC; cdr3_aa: CASSYATDSYEQYF
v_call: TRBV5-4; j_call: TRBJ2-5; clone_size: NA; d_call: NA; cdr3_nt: TGTGCCAGCAGCTTGTCCGGGACAAAGAAAGAGACCCAGTACTTC; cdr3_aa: CASSLSGTKKETQYF
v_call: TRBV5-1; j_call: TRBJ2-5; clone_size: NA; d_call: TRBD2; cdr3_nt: TGCGCCAGCAGCTTAGGGACTAGCGGGAGCTGGGAGACCCAGTACTTC; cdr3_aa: CASSLGTSGSWETQYF
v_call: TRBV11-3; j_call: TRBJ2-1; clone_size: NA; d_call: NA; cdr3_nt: TGTGCCAGCAGCCACCGGGGCTCGGGGAATGAGCAGTTCTTC; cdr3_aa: CASSHRGSGNEQFF
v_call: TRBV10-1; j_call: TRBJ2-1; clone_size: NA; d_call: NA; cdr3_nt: TGCGCCAGCAGTGAGTCGGGTTGGGGAAATGAGCAGTTCTTC; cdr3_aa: CASSESGWGNEQFF
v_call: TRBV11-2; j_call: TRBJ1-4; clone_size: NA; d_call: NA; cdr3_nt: TGTGCCAGCAGCCCCCTGGGGGTTAATGAAAAACTGTTTTTT; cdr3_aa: CASSPLGVNEKLFF
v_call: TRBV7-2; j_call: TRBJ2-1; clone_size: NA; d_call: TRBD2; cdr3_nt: TGTGCCAGCAGCTTAGGGGGACTAGCGGTTGAGCAGTTCTTC; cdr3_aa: CASSLGGLAVEQFF
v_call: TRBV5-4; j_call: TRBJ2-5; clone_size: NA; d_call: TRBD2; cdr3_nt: TGTGCCAGCAGCTCCCGGGGTAGCGGGTACCAAGAGACCCAGTACTTC; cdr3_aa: CASSSRGSGYQETQYF
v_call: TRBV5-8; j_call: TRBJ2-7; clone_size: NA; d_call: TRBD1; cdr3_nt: TGTGCCAGCAGCATCGGACAGGGTGGGACCTACGAGCAGTACTTC; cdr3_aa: CASSIGQGGTYEQYF
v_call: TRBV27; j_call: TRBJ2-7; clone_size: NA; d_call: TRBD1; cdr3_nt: TGTGCCAGCAGGCCAGGGACAGGGCTATTTTACGAGCAGTACTTC; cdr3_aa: CASRPGTGLFYEQYF
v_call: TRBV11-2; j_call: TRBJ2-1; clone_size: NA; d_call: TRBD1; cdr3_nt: TGTGCCAGCAGCAGAATAGGAGGGGGACAGGGGAACTACAATGAGCAGTTCTTC; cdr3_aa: CASSRIGGGQGNYNEQFF
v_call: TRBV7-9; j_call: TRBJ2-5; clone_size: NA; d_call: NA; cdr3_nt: TGTGCCAGCAGCTTAGTGCTCCAGGGAATAGACTTC; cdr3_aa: CASSLVLQGIDF
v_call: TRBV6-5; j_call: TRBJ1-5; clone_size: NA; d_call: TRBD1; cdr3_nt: TGTGCCAGCAGCGCGGACAGGGGAAGCAATCAGCCCCAGCATTTT; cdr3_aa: CASSADRGSNQPQHF
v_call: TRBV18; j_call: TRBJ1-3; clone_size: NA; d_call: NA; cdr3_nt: TGTGCCAGCTCACCAGGCCTGAGCTCTGGAAACACCATATATTTT; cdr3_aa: CASSPGLSSGNTIYF
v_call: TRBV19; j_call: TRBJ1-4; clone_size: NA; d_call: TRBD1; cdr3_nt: TGTGCCAGTAGTATACTGGGGACAGGGAGTTTGACTAATGAAAAACTGTTTTTT; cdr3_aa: CASSILGTGSLTNEKLFF
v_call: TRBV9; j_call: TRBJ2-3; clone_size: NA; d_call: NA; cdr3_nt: TGTGCCAGCAGCTCCGACTCCACAGATACGCAGTATTTT; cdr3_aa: CASSSDSTDTQYF
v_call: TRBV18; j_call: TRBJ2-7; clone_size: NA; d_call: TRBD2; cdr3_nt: TGTGCCAGCTCACCGCAGACTAGCGGAATCTCCTACGAGCAGTACTTC; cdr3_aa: CASSPQTSGISYEQYF
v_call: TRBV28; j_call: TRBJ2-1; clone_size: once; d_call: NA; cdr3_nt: TGTGCCAGCAGTTGGGGTGGCAATGAGCAGTTCTTC; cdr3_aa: CASSWGGNEQFF
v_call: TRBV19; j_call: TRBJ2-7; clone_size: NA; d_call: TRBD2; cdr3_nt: TGTGCCAGTAGCGCCGGGCGGCTAGCGGGAGTTCTACGGCGAGAGCAGTACTTC; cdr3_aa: CASSAGRLAGVLRREQYF
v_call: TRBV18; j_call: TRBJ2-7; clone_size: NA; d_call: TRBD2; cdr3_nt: TGTGCCAGCTCAAACGGTGTAGCGGGAGGGCCCTCCGCCTACGAGCAGTACTTC; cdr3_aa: CASSNGVAGGPSAYEQYF
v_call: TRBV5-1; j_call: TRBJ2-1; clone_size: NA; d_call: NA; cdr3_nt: TGCGCCAGCAGCTCGACTAGTACTCAATACAATGAGCAGTTCTTC; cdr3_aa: CASSSTSTQYNEQFF
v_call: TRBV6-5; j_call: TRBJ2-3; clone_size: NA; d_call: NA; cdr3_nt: TGTGCCAGCAGTTACTTGGGGTCGGGCACAGATACGCAGTATTTT; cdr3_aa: CASSYLGSGTDTQYF
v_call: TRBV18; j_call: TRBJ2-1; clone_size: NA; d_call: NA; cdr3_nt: TGTGCCAGCTCACCGGAAGCTAGGGCAGTTGGCAATGAGCAGTTCTTC; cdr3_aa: CASSPEARAVGNEQFF
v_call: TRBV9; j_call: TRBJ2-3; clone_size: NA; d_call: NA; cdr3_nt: TGTGCCAGCAGCGTTGCAGATACGCAGTATTTT; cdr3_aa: CASSVADTQYF
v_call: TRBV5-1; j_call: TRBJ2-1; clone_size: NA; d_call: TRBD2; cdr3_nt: TGCGCCAGCAGCTTTTTGACTAGCGGGAACAATGAGCAGTTCTTC; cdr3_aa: CASSFLTSGNNEQFF
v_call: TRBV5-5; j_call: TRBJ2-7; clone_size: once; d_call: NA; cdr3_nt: TGTGCCAGCAGCTTGGCAGGCAGCTACTACGAGCAGTACTTC; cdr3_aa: CASSLAGSYYEQYF
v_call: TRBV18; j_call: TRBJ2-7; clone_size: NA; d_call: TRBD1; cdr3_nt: TGTGCCAGCTCCCCAAGCCAGGGGGTCTCCTACGAGCAGTACTTC; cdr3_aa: CASSPSQGVSYEQYF
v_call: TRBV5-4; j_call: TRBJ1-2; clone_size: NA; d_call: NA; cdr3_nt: TGTGCCAGCAGCTTCAGGGTCCGCTTCCCCTATGGCTACACCTTC; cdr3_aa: CASSFRVRFPYGYTF
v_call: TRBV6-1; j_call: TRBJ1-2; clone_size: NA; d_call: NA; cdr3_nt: TGTGCCACCTCTGGTGGCTACACCTTC; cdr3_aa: CATSGGYTF
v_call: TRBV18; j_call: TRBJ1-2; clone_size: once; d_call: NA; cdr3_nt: TGTGCCAGCTCTCCTACAGAAGGAGGCTACACCTTC; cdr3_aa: CASSPTEGGYTF
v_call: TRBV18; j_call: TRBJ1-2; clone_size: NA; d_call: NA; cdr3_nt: TGTGCCAGCTCACCACCGGACGGATGGGGCTACACCTTC; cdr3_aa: CASSPPDGWGYTF
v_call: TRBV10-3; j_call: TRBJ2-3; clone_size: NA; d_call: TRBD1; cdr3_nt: TGTGCCATCACCTCCGGACAGGGCGGCACAGATACGCAGTATTTT; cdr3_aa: CAITSGQGGTDTQYF
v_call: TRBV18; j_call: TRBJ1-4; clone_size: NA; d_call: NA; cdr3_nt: TGTGCCAGCTCGGCAATCCGGGACCCTCGGGGGGGACTGTTTTTT; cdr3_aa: CASSAIRDPRGGLFF
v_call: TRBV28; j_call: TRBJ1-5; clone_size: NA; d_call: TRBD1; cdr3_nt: TGTGCCAGCGGACAGGGGAATCAGCCCCAGCATTTT; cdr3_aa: CASGQGNQPQHF
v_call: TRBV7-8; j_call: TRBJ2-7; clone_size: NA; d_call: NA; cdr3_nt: TGTGCCAGCAGCCAAACGGCAGGGGGAGGGTCCTACGAGCAGTACTTC; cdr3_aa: CASSQTAGGGSYEQYF
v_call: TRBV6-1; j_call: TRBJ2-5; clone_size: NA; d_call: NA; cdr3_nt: TGTGCCAGCAGAGTAAGGGAGACCCAGTACTTC; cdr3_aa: CASRVRETQYF
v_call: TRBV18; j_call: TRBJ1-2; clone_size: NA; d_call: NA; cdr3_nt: TGTGCCAGCTCACCACCGGTTGGCAGAACTAACTATGGCTACACCTTC; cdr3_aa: CASSPPVGRTNYGYTF
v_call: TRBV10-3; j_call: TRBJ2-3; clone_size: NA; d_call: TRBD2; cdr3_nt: TGTGCCATCAGTACCCGGGGGGAAACCACAGATACGCAGTATTTT; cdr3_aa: CAISTRGETTDTQYF
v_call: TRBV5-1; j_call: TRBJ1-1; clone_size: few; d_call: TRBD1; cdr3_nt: TGCGCCAGCAGCAGGGGACAGGGTAAGACTGAAGCTTTCTTT; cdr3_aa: CASSRGQGKTEAFF
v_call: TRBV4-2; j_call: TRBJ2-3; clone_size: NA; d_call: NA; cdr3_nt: TGTGCCAGCAGCCCCGGACAGACGTTGTCTAGCACAGATACGCAGTATTTT; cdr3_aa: CASSPGQTLSSTDTQYF